The rows below give T cell receptor beta chains drawn from one sample of a study of post-analysis software for immune sequencing data. One entry per CDR3 protein results from TCRdb running MiXCR on the PCR reads. The top ten hold approximately 1.5% of the sample, which has approximately 180,000 distinct CDR3 sequences, roughly 31% seen once. Source material: blood. The origin of the receptors is a girl aged 5 to 17 with multiple sclerosis. CDR3s include the opening cysteine and the closing phenylalanine or tryptophan. The D gene is left open where the match is weak. Not every row has a clone size; where given, it reads once, few, many or a size class.

d_gene	v_gene	j_gene	abundance	CDR3aa	CDR3nt
.	TRBV6-1	TRBJ1-5	few	CASWPGTDLWDSNQPQHF	TGTGCCAGCTGGCCCGGGACGGATCTTTGGGATAGCAATCAGCCCCAGCATTTT
.	TRBV12-3/TRBV12-4	TRBJ2-7	.	CASSPPSRARGEQYF	TGTGCCAGCAGTCCCCCAAGTAGGGCGCGCGGCGAGCAGTACTTC
.	TRBV20-1	TRBJ2-7	many	CSARDRQVFTYEQYF	TGCAGTGCTAGAGATCGGCAGGTCTTCACCTACGAGCAGTACTTC
TRBD2	TRBV7-2	TRBJ2-7	.	CASNLAGLAGNEQYF	TGTGCCAGCAACTTGGCGGGACTAGCGGGAAACGAACAGTACTTC
.	TRBV6-6	TRBJ1-3	once	CATDGTSSGNTIYF	TGTGCCACCGACGGGACCAGCTCTGGAAACACCATATATTTT
TRBD1	TRBV7-6	TRBJ2-7	many	CASSFRQGTYEQYF	TGTGCCAGCAGCTTCAGACAGGGGACCTACGAGCAGTACTTC
TRBD1	TRBV15	TRBJ2-1	many	CATSRRGTGVRNEQFF	TGTGCCACCAGCAGGAGGGGGACAGGGGTCAGGAATGAGCAGTTCTTC
.	TRBV6-6	TRBJ2-3	many	CASQGYTTQYF	TGTGCCAGCCAGGGGTACACGACGCAGTATTTT
.	TRBV28	TRBJ2-7	.	CTSSPSAYPPYEQYF	TGTACCAGCAGCCCCTCAGCGTACCCACCCTACGAGCAGTACTTC
TRBD1	TRBV12-3/TRBV12-4	TRBJ2-1	.	CASSQPLGQGADEQFF	TGTGCCAGCAGCCAACCGTTGGGACAGGGGGCGGATGAGCAGTTCTTC
.	TRBV10-3	TRBJ2-7	many	CAISDEVVEEQYF	TGTGCCATCAGTGACGAGGTGGTGGAGGAGCAGTACTTC
TRBD2	TRBV12-3/TRBV12-4	TRBJ2-5	many	CASRDGRETQYF	TGTGCCAGCAGGGACGGGAGGGAGACCCAGTACTTC
TRBD1	TRBV15	TRBJ2-7	many	CATSGLSGTGAHEQYF	TGTGCCACCAGCGGACTATCCGGGACAGGGGCCCACGAGCAGTACTTC
.	TRBV12-3/TRBV12-4	TRBJ2-5	once	CASSLWSPEGQETQYF	TGTGCCAGCAGTTTATGGTCCCCCGAGGGACAAGAGACCCAGTACTTC
TRBD2	TRBV9	TRBJ2-3	.	CASSERGSTDTQYF	TGTGCCAGCAGCGAGCGGGGTTCTACAGATACGCAGTATTTT
.	TRBV10-3	TRBJ2-5	few	CAISDRLEQYF	TGTGCCATCAGCGACCGACTAGAGCAGTACTTC
.	TRBV6-1	TRBJ1-1	.	CASREVGARGAFF	TGTGCCAGCAGGGAAGTAGGCGCCCGAGGAGCTTTCTTT
TRBD2	TRBV7-3	TRBJ2-3	.	CASSFVGTSGNTQYF	TGTGCCAGCAGCTTCGTCGGGACTAGCGGTAATACGCAGTATTTT
.	TRBV10-1	TRBJ2-2	few	CASSGGVSTGKLFF	TGCGCCAGCAGTGGAGGGGTTTCGACCGGGAAGCTGTTTTTT
.	TRBV12-3/TRBV12-4	TRBJ1-1	.	CASSFTAETREAFF	TGTGCCAGCAGTTTTACGGCGGAAACTAGGGAGGCTTTCTTT
TRBD1	TRBV7-8	TRBJ2-7	many	CASSEGAAGGDEQYF	TGTGCCAGCAGCGAAGGGGCGGCAGGGGGTGACGAGCAGTACTTC
TRBD2	TRBV11-2	TRBJ2-1	many	CASSPGGAGSSYNEQFF	TGTGCCAGCAGCCCCGGGGGGGCGGGTAGCTCCTACAATGAGCAGTTCTTC
.	TRBV5-1	TRBJ2-4	many	CASSLVVEENIQYF	TGCGCCAGCAGCTTGGTTGTAGAGGAAAACATTCAGTACTTC
.	TRBV7-8	TRBJ1-1	.	CASSPGPRDAFF	TGTGCCAGCAGCCCTGGCCCGCGGGATGCTTTCTTT
TRBD1	TRBV10-3	TRBJ2-1	many	CAISGGTVGLEQFF	TGTGCCATCAGTGGTGGGACAGTCGGACTTGAGCAGTTCTTC
TRBD2	TRBV7-9	TRBJ2-3	many	CASSGGTSGRPMVTDTQYF	TGTGCCAGCAGCGGAGGGACTAGCGGGAGGCCAATGGTAACAGATACGCAGTATTTT
TRBD2	TRBV29-1	TRBJ2-7	many	CSVGESSGIHEQYF	TGCAGCGTTGGAGAAAGTAGCGGGATCCACGAGCAGTACTTC
.	TRBV10-3	TRBJ2-7	.	CAIRAGRDRGNEQYF	TGTGCCATCAGAGCTGGACGGGACCGGGGTAACGAGCAGTACTTC
TRBD1	TRBV28	TRBJ1-4	.	CASSSRQGRNEKLFF	TGTGCCAGCAGCTCCCGACAGGGGAGGAATGAAAAACTGTTTTTT